The 7 T cell receptor beta chains given below trace back to one sample, sequenced in a study of patients and donors after allogeneic stem cell transplantation. MiXCR was run by TCRdb on the RT-PCR reads, yielding one entry per CDR3 protein. The data contain about 7,600 distinct CDR3 sequences, 11% of them singletons. The sample taken for sequencing was blood, either unsorted or a sorted T cell fraction (not recorded which). These receptors all come from a human donor who was either an allogeneic HSCT recipient or a stem cell or donor lymphocyte infusion donor (not recorded which). It is not recorded whose cells these are; they may come from a transplant donor.

This clonotype occurred many times. The V and J genes are TRBV6-5 and TRBJ1-2, with D uncertain. The CDR3 covers 13 residues. Per germline, CDR1 MNHEY and CDR2 SVGAGI. The V end was cut by 0 bases, the J end by 7 bases, with 9 bases between. The CDR3 is CASSYSRGAGYTF. CDR3 nucleotide sequence: TGTGCCAGCAGTTACTCCCGGGGAGCTGGCTACACCTTC.

This clonotype is categorized as medium-sized. This sequence joins TRBV6-5 and TRBJ1-2, with D maybe TRBD1 (6 bases). The V end lost 0 bases, the J end lost 5 bases, and 16 bases lay between the germline ends. This CDR3 region has 16 residues. The germline CDR1 and CDR2 sequences are MNHEY and SVGAGI. The CDR3 DNA reads as TGTGCCAGCAGTTACTCGAACGTGGGGGCTAGTTATGGCTACACCTTC. Translating gives CASSYSNVGASYGYTF.

This clonotype has more than one count but fewer than ten. This sequence joins TRBV12-3 or TRBV12-4 and TRBJ1-6; D remains unclear. V dropped 5 bases and J dropped 10 bases, with 18 bases sitting between them. This CDR3 comprises 15 residues. As DNA, the CDR3 is TGTGCCAGCAGTCCATCGATTAAGGTCTCATCACCCCTCCACTTT. Its translation: CASSPSIKVSSPLHF.

The rearrangement joins TRBV20-1 to TRBJ2-3; perhaps TRBD2 as D (5 bases). The CDR3 covers 14 residues. Trimming took 6 bases from V and 4 from J, leaving 17 bases between them. Germline assignment: CDR1 DFQATT and CDR2 SNEGSKA (reference sequence). The DNA of the CDR3 is TGCAGTGCCCTAACGACGACGGGGTCAGATACGCAGTATTTT. Its translation: CSALTTTGSDTQYF.

This clonotype was detected a few times. The rearrangement links TRBV5-6 to TRBJ2-1; 15 bases line up with TRBD2. CDR1 and CDR2 from the germline V gene are SGHDT and YYEEEE. CDR3 length: 18 residues. Trimming took 4 bases from V and 1 from J; bases not matched to a gene: 6. The CDR3 DNA sequence: TGTGCCAGCAGCCCGGTGGGGACTAGCGGGGGGTCCTACAATGAGCAGTTCTTC. It codes for CASSPVGTSGGSYNEQFF.

V usage is TRBV3-1 and J usage is TRBJ1-2, with D perhaps matching TRBD1 (5 bases). The germline V gene encodes CDR1 LGHDT and CDR2 YNNKEL (reference sequence). CDR3 length: 14 amino acids. V lost 4 bases and J lost 4, with 13 bases in between. The DNA of the CDR3 is TGTGCCAGCAGCCCCGACGGGGCGAGCTATGGCTACACCTTC. The encoded protein is CASSPDGASYGYTF.

This clonotype was counted once. This rearrangement joins TRBV2 to TRBJ2-3; 12 nucleotides agree with TRBD2. The CDR3 runs to 15 residues. V lost 10 bases to trimming and J lost 3 bases; unmatched junction nucleotides: 8. Per the germline V gene, CDR1 is SNHLY and CDR2 is FYNNEI. CDR3: CATPWGTSGTDTQYF. The DNA of the CDR3 is TGTGCCACCCCCTGGGGGACTAGCGGGACAGATACGCAGTATTTT.